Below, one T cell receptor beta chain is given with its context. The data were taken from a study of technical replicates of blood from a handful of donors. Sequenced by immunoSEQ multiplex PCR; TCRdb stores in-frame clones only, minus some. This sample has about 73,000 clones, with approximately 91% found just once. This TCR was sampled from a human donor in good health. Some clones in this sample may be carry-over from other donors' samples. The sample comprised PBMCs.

CDR3 residues: CASSPNRGKAGREQFF. Written as DNA, the CDR3 is TGTGCCAGCAGCCCCAATCGGGGGAAAGCGGGGAGGGAGCAGTTCTTC. The genes are TRBV14 and TRBJ2-1, with 7 bases that match TRBD2. Germline V gene data show CDR1 as SGHDN and CDR2 as FVKESK. The CDR3 has 16 residues. Trimming at V came to 4 bases and at J to 10 bases, leaving 16 bases not matched to a gene.